This T cell receptor beta chain was sequenced in a study of response to subunit inactivated influenza vaccine. This clonotype was counted many times. In TCRdb, the RT-PCR reads were re-called with MiXCR into one record per CDR3 protein. The table includes approximately 300,000 distinct CDR3 sequences, around 22% detected once. V was trimmed by 6 bases and J by 3 bases, leaving 17 bases between them. Germline values: CDR1 SEHNR, CDR2 FQNEAQ (reference sequence). The CDR3 length is 16 residues. Here the sequenced sample was PBMCs from blood, taken about 20 months after vaccination. The clonotype originates from a man aged 50 to 75 who received an inactivated influenza vaccine. The rearrangement uses TRBV7-9 and TRBJ2-2, with a weak D call TRBD2 (5 bases). CDR3 bases: TGTGCCAGCAGGCCTCCCCTCCGGCGGGACACCGGGGAGCTGTTTTTT. Amino acid sequence: CASRPPLRRDTGELFF. Complete variable domain (other parts from reference TRBV7-9 and TRBJ2-2): DTGVSQNPRHKITKRGQNVTFRCDPISEHNRLYWYRQTLGQGPEFLTYFQNEAQLEKSRLLSDRFSAERPKGSFSTLEIQRTEQGDSAMYLCASRPPLRRDTGELFFGEGSRLTVL.